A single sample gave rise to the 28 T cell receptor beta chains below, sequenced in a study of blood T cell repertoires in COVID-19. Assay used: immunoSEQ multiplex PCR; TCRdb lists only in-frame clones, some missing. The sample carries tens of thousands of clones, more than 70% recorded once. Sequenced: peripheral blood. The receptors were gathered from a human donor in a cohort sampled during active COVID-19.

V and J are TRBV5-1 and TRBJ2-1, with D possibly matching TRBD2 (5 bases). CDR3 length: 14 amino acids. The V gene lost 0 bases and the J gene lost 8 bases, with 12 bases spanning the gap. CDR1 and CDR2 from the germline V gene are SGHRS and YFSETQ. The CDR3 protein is CASSLAGVGDEQFF. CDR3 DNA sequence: TGCGCCAGCAGCTTGGCCGGGGTTGGGGATGAGCAGTTCTTC.

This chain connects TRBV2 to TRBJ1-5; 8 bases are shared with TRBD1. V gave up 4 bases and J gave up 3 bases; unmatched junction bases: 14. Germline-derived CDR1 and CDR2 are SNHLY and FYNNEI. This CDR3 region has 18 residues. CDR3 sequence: CASSAGTGFSLNNQPQHF. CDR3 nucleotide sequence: TGTGCCAGCAGTGCCGGGACAGGCTTTTCTCTTAACAATCAGCCCCAGCATTTT.

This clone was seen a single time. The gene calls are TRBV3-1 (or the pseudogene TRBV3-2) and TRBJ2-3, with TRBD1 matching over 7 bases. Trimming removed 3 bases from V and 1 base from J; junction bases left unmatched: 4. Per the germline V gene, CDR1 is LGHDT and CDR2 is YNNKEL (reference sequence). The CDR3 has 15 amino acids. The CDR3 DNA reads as TGTGCCAGCAGCCAGACAGGGATGGGCACAGATACGCAGTATTTT. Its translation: CASSQTGMGTDTQYF.

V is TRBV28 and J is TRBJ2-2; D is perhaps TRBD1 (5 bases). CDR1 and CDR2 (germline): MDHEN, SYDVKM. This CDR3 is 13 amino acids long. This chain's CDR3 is CAAGAPNTGELFF. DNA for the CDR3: TGTGCTGCTGGGGCACCGAACACCGGGGAGCTGTTTTTT.

The CDR3 is CASSVDGGEYNEQFF. The CDR3 DNA is TGTGCCAGCAGCGTAGACGGGGGGGAATACAATGAGCAGTTCTTC. J is TRBJ2-1 and V is TRBV9, with 8 bases lining up with TRBD2. In germline, CDR1 is SGDLS, CDR2 YYNGEE. The ends lost 0 bases at V and 4 bases at J; junction bases unmatched: 3. The CDR3 sequence is 15 residues long.

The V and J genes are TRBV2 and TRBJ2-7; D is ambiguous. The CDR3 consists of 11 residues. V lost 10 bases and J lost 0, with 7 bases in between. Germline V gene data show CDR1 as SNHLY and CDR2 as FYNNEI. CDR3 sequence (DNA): TGTGCCACCACAGACTCCTACGAGCAGTACTTC. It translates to CATTDSYEQYF.

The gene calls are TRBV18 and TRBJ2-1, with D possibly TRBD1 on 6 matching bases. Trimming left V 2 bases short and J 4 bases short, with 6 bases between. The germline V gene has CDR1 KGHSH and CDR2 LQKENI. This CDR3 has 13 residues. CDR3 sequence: CASSPGQYNEQFF. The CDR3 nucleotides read TGTGCCAGCTCACCAGGACAGTACAATGAGCAGTTCTTC.

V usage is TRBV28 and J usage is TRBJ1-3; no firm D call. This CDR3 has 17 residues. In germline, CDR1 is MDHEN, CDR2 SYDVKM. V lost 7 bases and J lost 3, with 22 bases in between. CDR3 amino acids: CASTPGWGEPGGNTIYF. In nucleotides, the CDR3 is TGTGCCAGCACCCCTGGATGGGGAGAACCAGGTGGAAACACCATATATTTT.

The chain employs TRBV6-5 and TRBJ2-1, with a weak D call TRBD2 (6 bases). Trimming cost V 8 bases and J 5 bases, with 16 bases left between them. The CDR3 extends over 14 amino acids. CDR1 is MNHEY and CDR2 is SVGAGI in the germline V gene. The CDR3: CASWKRATDNEQFF. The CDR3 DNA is TGTGCCAGCTGGAAGCGGGCCACTGACAATGAGCAGTTCTTC.

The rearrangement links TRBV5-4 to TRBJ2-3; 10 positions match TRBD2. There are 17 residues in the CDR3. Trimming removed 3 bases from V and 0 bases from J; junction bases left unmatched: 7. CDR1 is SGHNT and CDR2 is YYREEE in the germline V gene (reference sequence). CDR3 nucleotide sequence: TGTGCCAGCAGCTGGACTAGCGGAAGAACTAGCACAGATACGCAGTATTTT. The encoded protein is CASSWTSGRTSTDTQYF.

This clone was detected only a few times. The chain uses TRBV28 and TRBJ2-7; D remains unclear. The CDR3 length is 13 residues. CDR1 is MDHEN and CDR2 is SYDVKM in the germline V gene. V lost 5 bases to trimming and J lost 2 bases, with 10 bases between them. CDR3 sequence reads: CASSQVLTYEQYF. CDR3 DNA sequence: TGTGCCAGCAGTCAGGTTTTAACCTACGAGCAGTACTTC.

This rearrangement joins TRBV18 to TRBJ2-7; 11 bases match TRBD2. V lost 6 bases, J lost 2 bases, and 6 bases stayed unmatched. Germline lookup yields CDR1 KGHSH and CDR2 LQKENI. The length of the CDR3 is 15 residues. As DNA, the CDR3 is TGTGCCAGCTCTCCCGGACTAGCGGGTACCTACGAGCAGTACTTC. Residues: CASSPGLAGTYEQYF.

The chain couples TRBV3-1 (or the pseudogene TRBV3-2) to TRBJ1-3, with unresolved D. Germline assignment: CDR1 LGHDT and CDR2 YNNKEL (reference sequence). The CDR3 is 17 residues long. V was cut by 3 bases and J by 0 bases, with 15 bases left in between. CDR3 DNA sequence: TGTGCCAGCAGCCAGTTCATCGGCGGACTCTCTGGAAACACCATATATTTT. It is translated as CASSQFIGGLSGNTIYF.

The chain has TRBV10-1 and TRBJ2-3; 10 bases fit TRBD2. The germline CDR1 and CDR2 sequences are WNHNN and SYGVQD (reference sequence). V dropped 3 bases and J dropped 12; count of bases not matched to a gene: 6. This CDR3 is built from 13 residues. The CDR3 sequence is CASSDTSGMVQYF. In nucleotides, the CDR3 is TGCGCCAGCAGTGATACTAGCGGGATGGTTCAGTATTTT.

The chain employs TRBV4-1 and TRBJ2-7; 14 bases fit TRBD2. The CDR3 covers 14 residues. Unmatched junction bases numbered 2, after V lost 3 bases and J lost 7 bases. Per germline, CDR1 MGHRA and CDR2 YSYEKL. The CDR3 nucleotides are TGCGCCAGCAGCCAGGGACTAGCGGGAGTGGAGCAGTACTTC. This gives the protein CASSQGLAGVEQYF.

CDR3 nucleotide sequence: TGTGCCTGGATGACAGGCAAGAATGAAAAACTGTTTTTT. Protein product: CAWMTGKNEKLFF. V usage is TRBV30 and J usage is TRBJ1-4; D may be TRBD1 (6 bases). The CDR3 runs to 13 residues. V was cut by 4 bases and J by 5 bases, with 11 bases left in between. CDR1 is GTSNPN and CDR2 is SVGIG in the germline V gene (reference sequence).

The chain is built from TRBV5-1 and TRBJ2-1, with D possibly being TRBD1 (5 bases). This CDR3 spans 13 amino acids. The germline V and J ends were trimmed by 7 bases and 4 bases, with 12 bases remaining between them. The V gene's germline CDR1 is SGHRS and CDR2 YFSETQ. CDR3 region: CASWGSIYNEQFF. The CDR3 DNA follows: TGCGCCAGCTGGGGCTCAATATACAATGAGCAGTTCTTC.

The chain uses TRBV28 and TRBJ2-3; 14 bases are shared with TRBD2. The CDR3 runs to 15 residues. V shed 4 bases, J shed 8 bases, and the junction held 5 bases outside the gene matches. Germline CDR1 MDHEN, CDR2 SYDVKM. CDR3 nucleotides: TGTGCCAGCAGTTCCGGGACTAGCGGGGGTAGTACGCAGTATTTT. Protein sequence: CASSSGTSGGSTQYF.

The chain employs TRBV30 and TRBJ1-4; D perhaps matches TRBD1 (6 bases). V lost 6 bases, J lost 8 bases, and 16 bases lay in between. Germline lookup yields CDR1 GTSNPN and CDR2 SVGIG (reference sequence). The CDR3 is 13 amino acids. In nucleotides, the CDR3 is TGTGCCTGCGGGGGGCAGGGTAGGGAAAAACTGTTTTTT. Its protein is CACGGQGREKLFF.

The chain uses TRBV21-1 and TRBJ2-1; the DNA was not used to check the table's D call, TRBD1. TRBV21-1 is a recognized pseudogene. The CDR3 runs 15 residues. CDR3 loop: CASSKGAAVYNEQFF. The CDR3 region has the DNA TGTGCCAGCAGCAAAGGGGCAGCCGTTTACAATGAGCAGTTCTTC.

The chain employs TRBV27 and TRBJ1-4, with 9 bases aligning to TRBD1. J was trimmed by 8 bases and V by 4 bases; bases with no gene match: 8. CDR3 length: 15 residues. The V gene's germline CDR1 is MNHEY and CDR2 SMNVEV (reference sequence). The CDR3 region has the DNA TGTGCCAGCAGTTCCGGTGGGACAGGGAGCGAAAAACTGTTTTTT. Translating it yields CASSSGGTGSEKLFF.

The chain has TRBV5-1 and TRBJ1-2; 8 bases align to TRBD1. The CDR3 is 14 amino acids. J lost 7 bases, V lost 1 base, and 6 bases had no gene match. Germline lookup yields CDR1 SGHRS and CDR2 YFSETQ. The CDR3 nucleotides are TGCGCCAGCAGCTTGATGGACAGGGCGGGTGGCTACACCTTC. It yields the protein CASSLMDRAGGYTF.

The CDR3: CASSEAPRGYSYNEQFF. The CDR3, as DNA: TGTGCCAGCAGTGAAGCGCCCCGCGGGTACTCCTACAATGAGCAGTTCTTC. J is TRBJ2-1 and V is TRBV6-1; perhaps TRBD2 as D (5 bases). Germline CDR1 is MNHNS and CDR2 is SASEGT. This CDR3 contains 17 residues. V lost 0 bases to trimming and J lost 0 bases, with 12 bases between them.

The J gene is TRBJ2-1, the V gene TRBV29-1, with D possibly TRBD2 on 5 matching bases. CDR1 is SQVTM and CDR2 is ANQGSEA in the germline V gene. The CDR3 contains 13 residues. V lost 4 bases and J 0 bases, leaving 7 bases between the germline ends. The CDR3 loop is CSVGGSSYNEQFF. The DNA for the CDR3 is TGCAGCGTTGGAGGGAGCTCCTACAATGAGCAGTTCTTC.

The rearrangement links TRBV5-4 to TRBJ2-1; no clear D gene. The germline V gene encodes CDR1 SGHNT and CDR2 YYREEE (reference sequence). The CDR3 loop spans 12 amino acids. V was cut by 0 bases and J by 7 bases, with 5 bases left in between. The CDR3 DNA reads TGTGCCAGCAGCTTGGACGGTAATGAGCAGTTCTTC. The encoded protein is CASSLDGNEQFF.

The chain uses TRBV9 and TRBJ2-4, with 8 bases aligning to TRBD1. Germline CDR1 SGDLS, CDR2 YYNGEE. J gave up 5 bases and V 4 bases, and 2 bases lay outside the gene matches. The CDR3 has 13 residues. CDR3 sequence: CASSTTGENIQYF. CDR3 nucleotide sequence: TGTGCCAGCAGCACGACAGGGGAAAACATTCAGTACTTC.

The CDR3 region is CAWSDGSGHNEQFF. The CDR3 DNA follows: TGTGCCTGGAGTGACGGGAGTGGCCACAATGAGCAGTTCTTC. The rearrangement links TRBV30 to TRBJ2-1; a weak D match, TRBD2 (6 bases). The CDR3 runs 14 residues. V was cut by 1 base and J by 5 bases, with 12 bases left in between. From germline, CDR1 is GTSNPN and CDR2 SVGIG (reference sequence).

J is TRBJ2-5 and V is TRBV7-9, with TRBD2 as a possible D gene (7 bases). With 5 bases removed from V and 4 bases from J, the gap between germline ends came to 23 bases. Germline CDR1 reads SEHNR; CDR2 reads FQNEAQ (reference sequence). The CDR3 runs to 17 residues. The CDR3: CASSPPGGGGSGETQYF. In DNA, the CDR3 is TGTGCCAGCAGCCCACCCGGCGGGGGCGGGAGTGGAGAGACCCAGTACTTC.